Following are 2 T cell receptor beta chains from one sample sequenced in a study of monozygotic twins with cystic fibrosis. Produced via immunoSEQ multiplex PCR; TCRdb's table is partial and in-frame only. The sample carries about 35,000 clones, more than 55% recorded once. Source material: blood. All receptors come from a girl aged 5-17 years with cystic fibrosis.

The chain employs TRBV18 and TRBJ1-1; D uncertain. CDR3 size: 15 residues. Deletions cut 6 bases from V and 6 bases from J, with 20 bases between. In germline, CDR1 is KGHSH, CDR2 LQKENI. As DNA, the CDR3 is TGTGCCAGCTCCCTAGGTGCGACACCCTTGGCTGAAGCTTTCTTT. This encodes CASSLGATPLAEAFF. The full variable domain, with the rest looked up from reference TRBV18 and TRBJ1-1, is NAGVMQNPRHLVRRRGQEARLRCSPMKGHSHVYWYRQLPEEGLKFMVYLQKENIIDESGMPKERFSAEFPKEGPSILRIQQVVRGDSAAYFCASSLGATPLAEAFFGQGTRLTVV.

The gene calls are TRBV19 and TRBJ2-3; the D gene is possibly TRBD2 (6 bases). Trimming stripped 6 bases from V and 2 bases from J, with 18 bases between. This CDR3 spans 16 amino acids. Germline V lookup: CDR1 LNHDA, CDR2 SQIVND (reference sequence). CDR3 amino acids: CASSPWRERYTDTQYF. Written as DNA, the CDR3 is TGTGCCAGTAGCCCATGGAGGGAAAGGTACACAGATACGCAGTATTTT.